Shown below are 29 T cell receptor beta chains from a single sample sequenced in a study of CD8 T cells in Susac syndrome. Random hexamers primed reverse transcription of about 0.5 to 1 ug RNA. TCRdb reanalysed the immunoSEQ multiplex PCR reads using MiXCR and keeps one entry per CDR3 protein. The data show about 290,000 distinct CDR3 sequences, with roughly 85% seen just once and around 0.2% held by the top ten. Sequencing was done on a sample of CD8+ T cells from PBMCs. These receptors originate from a human donor with multiple sclerosis.

This chain uses TRBV7-8 with TRBJ2-3; either TRBD1 or TRBD2 may fit D (5 bases each). V lost 4 bases to trimming and J lost 2 bases, with 13 bases between them. CDR3 length: 15 residues. Germline loops: CDR1 SGHVS, CDR2 FQNEAQ. The CDR3 loop is CASSYRDGITDTQYF. The CDR3 DNA reads as TGTGCCAGCAGCTACCGGGACGGAATCACAGATACGCAGTATTTT.

The chain couples TRBV4-3 to TRBJ2-7, with D tentatively TRBD2 (6 bases). The CDR3 is 15 amino acids. Germline V gene lookup returns CDR1 LGHNA and CDR2 YSLEER. V was cut by 1 base and J by 3 bases, with 13 bases left in between. As DNA, the CDR3 is TGCGCCAGCAGCCAAGCCAGACTAGGAGGCTACGAGCAGTACTTC. Its translation: CASSQARLGGYEQYF.

The chain links TRBV4-3 to TRBJ1-2; the match to TRBD1 covers 11 bases. Germline assignment: CDR1 LGHNA and CDR2 YSLEER. This CDR3 region has 15 residues. Trimming cost V 6 bases and J 4 bases; bases outside gene matches: 7. The CDR3 region has the DNA TGCGCCAGCAGACAGGACAGGGGGCGCGTCTATGGCTACACCTTC. It is translated as CASRQDRGRVYGYTF.

The gene calls are TRBV5-8 and TRBJ1-2; D not certain. V gave up 2 bases and J gave up 4 bases, with 9 bases separating them. CDR1 SGHTS and CDR2 YDEGEE come from the germline V gene. CDR3 length: 13 amino acids. CDR3 protein: CASSFSSSYGYTF. For the CDR3, the DNA is TGTGCCAGCAGCTTCTCATCCTCCTATGGCTACACCTTC. Full variable domain (outside the CDR3, taken from reference TRBV5-8 and TRBJ1-2): EAGVTQSPTHLIKTRGQQATLRCSPISGHTSVYWYQQALGLGLQFLLWYDEGEERNRGNFPPRFSGRQFPNYSSELNVNALELEDSALYLCASSFSSSYGYTFGSGTRLTVV.

This clonotype was detected only a few times. The chain joins TRBV27 to TRBJ2-2, with 7 bases aligning to TRBD1. Germline loops: CDR1 MNHEY, CDR2 SMNVEV (reference sequence). The CDR3 contains 14 residues. The J segment lost 5 bases and the V segment lost 4 bases, leaving 4 bases of the junction unmatched. CDR3: CASSYGTATGELFF. In DNA, the CDR3 is TGTGCCAGCAGTTACGGGACAGCTACCGGGGAGCTGTTTTTT.

In its sample, this clonotype was seen a few times. The rearrangement joins TRBV5-5 to TRBJ2-3, with 11 bases lining up with TRBD2. The CDR3 covers 15 residues. V was clipped by 0 bases and J by 5 bases; unmatched bases: 2. Germline V gives CDR1 SGHKS, CDR2 YYEKEE (reference sequence). The CDR3 DNA follows: TGTGCCAGCAGCTTGGGGCTAGCGGGAGGAGATACGCAGTATTTT. It translates to CASSLGLAGGDTQYF.

CDR3 in amino acids: CASSQVASLHNEQFF. The CDR3, as DNA: TGTGCCAGCAGCCAAGTTGCTAGCCTCCACAATGAGCAGTTCTTC. The chain combines TRBV3-1 with TRBJ2-1; possibly TRBD2 for D (5 bases). The CDR3 runs to 15 residues. Germline CDR1 and CDR2: LGHDT and YNNKEL (reference sequence). The germline V and J ends were trimmed by 1 base and 5 bases, with 12 bases remaining between them.

This clonotype was seen a handful of times. J is TRBJ2-1 and V is TRBV11-2; 9 bases map to TRBD2. The germline V gene has CDR1 SGHAT and CDR2 FQNNGV. J lost 3 bases, V lost 2 bases, and 2 bases had no gene match. There are 15 residues in the CDR3. DNA for the CDR3: TGTGCCAGCAGCTTACTAGCGGGGAACTACAATGAGCAGTTCTTC. This sequence encodes CASSLLAGNYNEQFF.

The V gene is TRBV20-1, the J gene TRBJ2-3; 8 bases fit TRBD2. CDR1 and CDR2 from the germline V gene are DFQATT and SNEGSKA (reference sequence). The CDR3 has 17 residues. With V trimmed by 3 bases and J by 6 bases, 17 bases remained unmatched. The CDR3 here is CSASHWRGAKGRDTQYF. CDR3 bases: TGCAGTGCTAGTCACTGGCGGGGGGCAAAAGGAAGGGATACGCAGTATTTT.

The chain combines TRBV10-1 with TRBJ1-1; D is uncertain. The V end lost 3 bases, the J end lost 11 bases, and 13 bases lay between the germline ends. This CDR3 spans 12 amino acids. CDR1 is WNHNN, CDR2 SYGVQD, per germline (reference sequence). The CDR3 sequence is CASSDRSGKAFF. The CDR3 DNA is TGCGCCAGCAGTGACCGAAGTGGGAAGGCTTTCTTT.

This clonotype was seen once. This chain connects TRBV19 to TRBJ1-1; maybe TRBD1 (5 bases). V was clipped by 5 bases and J by 1 base, with 17 bases between them. CDR3 length: 16 amino acids. Germline CDR1 reads LNHDA; CDR2 reads SQIVND (reference sequence). Here the CDR3 reads CASSALAGLKNTEAFF. The CDR3 DNA reads as TGTGCCAGTAGTGCCTTGGCGGGACTCAAGAACACTGAAGCTTTCTTT.

This sequence joins TRBV29-1 and TRBJ2-1; D is perhaps TRBD1 or TRBD2 (5 bases each). The germline gives CDR1 SQVTM, CDR2 ANQGSEA. CDR3 size: 15 residues. The V end was cut by 3 bases, the J end by 0 bases, with 12 bases between. The CDR3 protein is CSVDWGISSYNEQFF. CDR3 bases: TGCAGCGTTGACTGGGGGATCAGCTCCTACAATGAGCAGTTCTTC.

The chain combines TRBV15 with TRBJ2-1; D gene ambiguous. V lost 1 base and J 0 bases, leaving 7 bases between the germline ends. CDR3 length equals 15 residues. Germline V lookup: CDR1 LNHNV, CDR2 YYDKDF (reference sequence). The CDR3 DNA is TGTGCCACCAGCAGAGTCTCGAGCTCCTACAATGAGCAGTTCTTC. As protein: CATSRVSSSYNEQFF. Variable domain in full (rest from reference TRBV15 and TRBJ2-1): DAMVIQNPRYQVTQFGKPVTLSCSQTLNHNVMYWYQQKSSQAPKLLFHYYDKDFNNEADTPDNFQSRRPNTSFCFLDIRSPGLGDTAMYLCATSRVSSSYNEQFFGPGTRLTVL.

The chain recombines TRBV27 with TRBJ1-2; possible D gene TRBD1, 5 bases. Germline lookup yields CDR1 MNHEY and CDR2 SMNVEV (reference sequence). Trimming took 3 bases from V and 2 from J, leaving 10 bases between them. The CDR3 is 14 amino acids. The CDR3 sequence is CASSFGTANYGYTF. The CDR3 nucleotides are TGTGCCAGCAGTTTTGGGACGGCAAACTATGGCTACACCTTC.

The genes are TRBV20-1 and TRBJ2-2; TRBD2 is a possible D gene (5 bases). Germline assignment: CDR1 DFQATT and CDR2 SNEGSKA (reference sequence). Trimming stripped 7 bases from V and 7 bases from J, with 13 bases between. There are 12 residues in the CDR3. The CDR3, as DNA: TGCAGTGGTCGGGATTGGATCGGGGAGCTGTTTTTT. Protein product: CSGRDWIGELFF.

The chain is built from TRBV7-6 and TRBJ1-2; the match to TRBD1 covers 8 bases. Germline CDR1 and CDR2: SGHVS and FNYEAQ. V shed 1 base and J 6 bases; nucleotides not matched to a gene: 7. The CDR3 is made up of 15 amino acids. The CDR3 spells CASSLGQGASNGYTF. The CDR3 nucleotides read TGTGCCAGCAGCTTAGGGCAGGGGGCGTCTAATGGCTACACCTTC.

The chain recombines TRBV14 with TRBJ2-5; TRBD1 might be the D (5 bases). Looked up from germline, CDR1 is SGHDN and CDR2 is FVKESK. CDR3 length equals 14 residues. Trimming cost V 3 bases and J 0 bases, with 8 bases left between them. CDR3 nucleotide sequence: TGTGCCAGCAGCCAGACAGCGTACCAAGAGACCCAGTACTTC. Amino acid sequence: CASSQTAYQETQYF.

The V call is TRBV19, the J call TRBJ1-1; no definite D call. The CDR3 sequence is 14 residues long. Trimming removed 3 bases from V and 2 bases from J, with 10 bases in between. CDR1 and CDR2 from the germline V gene are LNHDA and SQIVND (reference sequence). In DNA, the CDR3 is TGTGCCAGTAGTATTGTGGTACGTAACACTGAAGCTTTCTTT. It is translated as CASSIVVRNTEAFF. Drawing the rest from reference TRBV19 and TRBJ1-1, the complete variable domain is DGGITQSPKYLFRKEGQNVTLSCEQNLNHDAMYWYRQDPGQGLRLIYYSQIVNDFQKGDIAEGYSVSREKKESFPLTVTSAQKNPTAFYLCASSIVVRNTEAFFGQGTRLTVV.

The chain is built from TRBV13 and TRBJ1-1; D is uncertain. The CDR3 length is 12 residues. Germline assignment: CDR1 PRHDT and CDR2 FYEKMQ (reference sequence). Trimming took 5 bases from V and 10 from J, leaving 14 bases between them. CDR3 protein: CASSLGDLGAFF. DNA for the CDR3: TGTGCCAGCAGCCTGGGCGATCTCGGAGCTTTCTTT.

The chain has TRBV28 and TRBJ2-7; D is perhaps TRBD2 (6 bases). The length of the CDR3 is 14 residues. The V gene's germline CDR1 is MDHEN and CDR2 SYDVKM. Trimming shortened V by 3 bases and J by 2 bases, and 11 bases separated the two germline ends. This chain's CDR3 is CASSFPSDPYEQYF. The CDR3 DNA reads TGTGCCAGCAGTTTTCCTAGCGACCCCTACGAGCAGTACTTC.

The rearrangement links TRBV28 to TRBJ1-1; D remains ambiguous. Deletions cut 1 base from V and 0 bases from J, with 18 bases between. This CDR3 comprises 18 residues. Germline CDR1 reads MDHEN; CDR2 reads SYDVKM. The CDR3 loop is CASSLSPPLAPMNTEAFF. The CDR3, as DNA: TGTGCCAGCAGTTTATCCCCCCCCCTGGCACCTATGAACACTGAAGCTTTCTTT.

In DNA form, the CDR3 reads TGCAGCGTCCCTCGGCAGGTGGGGAACTATGGCTACACCTTC. This sequence encodes CSVPRQVGNYGYTF. The chain combines TRBV29-1 with TRBJ1-2, with unresolved D. This CDR3 contains 14 residues. Germline V gene lookup returns CDR1 SQVTM and CDR2 ANQGSEA. Trimming cost V 6 bases and J 2 bases, with 16 bases left between them.

The chain recombines TRBV4-3 with TRBJ2-1; 12 bases map to TRBD2. The CDR3 length is 15 residues. CDR1 is LGHNA and CDR2 is YSLEER in the germline V gene. J lost 7 bases, V lost 2 bases, and 3 bases had no gene match. Written as DNA, the CDR3 is TGCGCCAGCAGCCAACTAGCGGGAGGGGAAAATGAGCAGTTCTTC. This gives the protein CASSQLAGGENEQFF.

The rearrangement joins TRBV28 to TRBJ2-1; TRBD2 matches at 10 bases. Germline assignment: CDR1 MDHEN and CDR2 SYDVKM. There are 17 residues in the CDR3. The V segment lost 4 bases and the J segment 0 bases; nucleotides outside the gene matches: 6. The DNA of the CDR3 is TGTGCCAGCAGTTCACGACTAGCGGGCCACTCCTACAATGAGCAGTTCTTC. It specifies CASSSRLAGHSYNEQFF.

The rearrangement joins TRBV5-4 to TRBJ1-2; no firm D call. Germline CDR1 and CDR2: SGHNT and YYREEE (reference sequence). V lost 3 bases and J 9 bases, leaving 9 bases between the germline ends. CDR3 size: 11 residues. The CDR3 loop reads CASSSLDRYTF. In DNA form, the CDR3 reads TGTGCCAGCAGCTCCCTGGATCGCTACACCTTC.

The chain couples TRBV6-5 to TRBJ1-1; D is unclear. Germline V gene data show CDR1 as MNHEY and CDR2 as SVGAGI. There are 14 residues in the CDR3. The ends were cut back, 5 bases at V and 2 bases at J, with 12 bases in the middle. The CDR3 sequence is CASSGVAVNTEAFF. In nucleotides, the CDR3 is TGTGCCAGCAGTGGTGTCGCAGTTAACACTGAAGCTTTCTTT.

The rearrangement links TRBV7-9 to TRBJ1-1, with a possible D match to TRBD1 (6 bases). This CDR3 has 12 residues. Germline V gene data show CDR1 as SEHNR and CDR2 as FQNEAQ (reference sequence). The CDR3 reads CASGGPRTEAFF. CDR3 bases: TGTGCTAGCGGGGGGCCTCGCACTGAAGCTTTCTTT.

This chain links TRBV7-8 with TRBJ1-1, with D possibly TRBD1 on 5 matching bases. The V gene's germline CDR1 is SGHVS and CDR2 FQNEAQ. The CDR3 spans 16 residues. The V and J ends lost 3 bases and 1 base respectively, with 15 bases between them. As DNA, the CDR3 is TGTGCCAGCAGCTTCGGTCCGGGGGGGGAGAACACTGAAGCTTTCTTT. Amino acids: CASSFGPGGENTEAFF.

The V and J genes are TRBV6-5 and TRBJ2-1, with D unclear. V lost 4 bases to trimming and J lost 0 bases, with 13 bases between them. This CDR3 has 16 residues. CDR1 MNHEY and CDR2 SVGAGI come from the germline V gene. The CDR3 is CASSWATISSYNEQFF. The DNA for the CDR3 is TGTGCCAGCAGTTGGGCGACGATAAGCTCCTACAATGAGCAGTTCTTC.